Listed here are 26 T cell receptor beta chains from one sample, sequenced in a study of cytomegalovirus exposure and HLA in healthy donors. The PCR used 60 Vbeta and 13 Jbeta primers. TCRdb keeps only in-frame clones here, not all; method: immunoSEQ multiplex PCR. The sample holds 100,000 to 120,000 clones, 60% to 85% seen once. Sequencing was done on a sample of PBMCs. These receptors were taken from a woman aged 55-70 years in good health and CMV-seropositive.

In nucleotides, the CDR3 is TGTGCCAGTAGTGACTCCGGTCCCAGCACAGATACGCAGTATTTT. This sequence encodes CASSDSGPSTDTQYF. J is TRBJ2-3 and V is TRBV19; D not certain. Trimming pared 5 bases from V and 0 bases from J, leaving 12 bases between. The CDR3 is 15 residues long. Germline-derived CDR1 and CDR2 are LNHDA and SQIVND (reference sequence).

The rearrangement links TRBV28 to TRBJ1-3; D unresolved. The germline V gene encodes CDR1 MDHEN and CDR2 SYDVKM. The V gene lost 1 base and the J gene lost 6 bases, with 16 bases spanning the gap. The CDR3 spans 16 residues. Here the CDR3 DNA reads TGTGCCAGCAGTTTATACCCCATAGAGAGGGAAAACACCATATATTTT. The encoded protein is CASSLYPIERENTIYF.

The rearrangement uses TRBV6-1 and TRBJ2-5; 7 bases agree with TRBD2. Per germline, CDR1 MNHNS and CDR2 SASEGT. The CDR3 length is 13 residues. V lost 7 bases, J lost 2 bases, and 4 bases stayed unmatched. This CDR3 reads CASILAQQETQYF. DNA of the CDR3: TGTGCCAGCATACTAGCGCAACAAGAGACCCAGTACTTC.

The chain combines TRBV5-1 with TRBJ1-2; TRBD1 agrees at 8 bases. The junction had 5 bases not matched to a gene; V was cut back by 0 bases and J by 7 bases. Germline V gene data show CDR1 as SGHRS and CDR2 as YFSETQ. The CDR3 is 14 residues long. The CDR3 bases are TGCGCCAGCAGCTTGGAGCAGGGGGCTGGTGGCTACACCTTC. The encoded protein is CASSLEQGAGGYTF.

Only one count was recorded for this clone. The chain links TRBV6-5 to TRBJ2-7; 9 nucleotides line up with TRBD1. This CDR3 contains 13 residues. V lost 4 bases to trimming and J lost 6 bases; unmatched junction nucleotides: 4. Germline CDR1 is MNHEY and CDR2 is SVGAGI. In nucleotides, the CDR3 is TGTGCCAGCAGTTTGAACAGGGGGCGCGAGCAGTACTTC. Protein sequence: CASSLNRGREQYF.

The rearrangement uses TRBV6-1 and TRBJ1-1; TRBD1 is a possible D gene (5 bases). The CDR3 is 15 residues long. From germline, CDR1 is MNHNS and CDR2 SASEGT. V was cut by 11 bases and J by 3 bases, with 22 bases left in between. CDR3 DNA sequence: TGTGCCGGGGCGCTAGAGGCGGGGAGTTACACTGAAGCTTTCTTT. Protein product: CAGALEAGSYTEAFF.

This sequence joins TRBV11-2 and TRBJ2-5, with 9 positions matching TRBD1. Gene TRBJ2-7 matches the end of the DNA better, so the J call may be wrong. The CDR3 runs to 14 residues. Germline V gives CDR1 SGHAT, CDR2 FQNNGV. The CDR3 here is CASSLVGTGYEQYF. DNA for the CDR3: TGTGCCAGCAGCTTAGTTGGGACAGGGTACGAGCAGTACTTC.

This clone has just a few counts. J is TRBJ2-1 and V is TRBV7-3; D is perhaps TRBD1 (5 bases). This CDR3 contains 13 residues. Trimming stripped 2 bases from V and 3 bases from J, with 5 bases between. Germline CDR1 is SGHTA and CDR2 is FQGTGA. CDR3 sequence reads: CASSLDSYNEQFF. The CDR3 region has the DNA TGTGCCAGCAGCTTAGACAGCTACAATGAGCAGTTCTTC.

The chain has TRBV18 and TRBJ1-2, with a possible D match to TRBD1 (5 bases). CDR1 and CDR2 (germline): KGHSH, LQKENI. Trimming pared 6 bases from V and 2 bases from J, leaving 16 bases between. The CDR3 length is 15 residues. CDR3 amino acids: CASSLRSGSNYGYTF. CDR3 DNA sequence: TGTGCCAGCTCCCTGAGGTCAGGGTCCAACTATGGCTACACCTTC.

This clone was seen only once. The V call is TRBV5-1, the J call TRBJ1-5; 10 nucleotides match TRBD1. Germline V gene data show CDR1 as SGHRS and CDR2 as YFSETQ. The V gene end was trimmed by 3 bases and the J gene end by 7 bases; junction bases not matched to a gene: 16. The CDR3 loop spans 18 amino acids. DNA of the CDR3: TGCGCCAGCAGCTCGCCCGGGACAGGGGCTCTTTTGATGCAGCCCCAGCATTTT. This translates into CASSSPGTGALLMQPQHF.

This clone was seen a handful of times. The gene calls are TRBV9 and TRBJ2-7; D is possibly TRBD2 (6 bases). The V and J ends lost 0 bases and 9 bases respectively, with 16 bases between them. Per germline, CDR1 SGDLS and CDR2 YYNGEE. The CDR3 sequence is 14 residues long. The CDR3 loop reads CASSVVGTAGGQYF. In DNA form, the CDR3 reads TGTGCCAGCAGCGTAGTAGGGACGGCCGGGGGGCAGTACTTC.

The rearrangement links TRBV6-5 to TRBJ1-5; 9 bases agree with TRBD1. CDR3 length equals 15 residues. Looked up from germline, CDR1 is MNHEY and CDR2 is SVGAGI. V dropped 6 bases and J dropped 6; count of bases not matched to a gene: 9. The CDR3 bases are TGTGCCAGCAGGGGGGGACAGGGAGTAAGTCAGCCCCAGCATTTT. Protein product: CASRGGQGVSQPQHF.

To note about this clone: A junction boundary mismatches the germline segment, possibly from a read error. This sequence joins TRBV7-9 and TRBJ1-4; 7 bases match TRBD1. Germline lookup yields CDR1 SEHNR and CDR2 FQNEAQ (reference sequence). The length of the CDR3 is 15 residues. This CDR3 reads CSSSFGTAFNEKLFF. CDR3 DNA sequence: TGTTCCAGCAGCTTCGGGACAGCCTTTAATGAAAAACTGTTTTTT.

The gene calls are TRBV27 and TRBJ1-1; D not certain. Trimming left V 6 bases short and J 1 base short, with 15 bases between. Germline V gene lookup returns CDR1 MNHEY and CDR2 SMNVEV (reference sequence). CDR3 length: 15 residues. CDR3 amino acids: CASSRTTASNTEAFF. As DNA, the CDR3 is TGTGCCAGCAGCAGAACGACTGCCTCGAACACTGAAGCTTTCTTT.

The V call is TRBV6-1, the J call TRBJ1-1, with a tentative D call TRBD1 (5 bases). The germline CDR1 and CDR2 sequences are MNHNS and SASEGT. Trimming pared 5 bases from V and 0 bases from J, leaving 13 bases between. The CDR3 covers 15 residues. CDR3 DNA sequence: TGTGCCAGCAGTTCTCGGGGGGGGATGAACACTGAAGCTTTCTTT. It is translated as CASSSRGGMNTEAFF.

This sequence joins TRBV11-2 and TRBJ2-1, with 11 bases fitting TRBD2. Germline CDR1 SGHAT, CDR2 FQNNGV. J lost 3 bases, V lost 8 bases, and 15 bases had no gene match. This CDR3 contains 18 residues. The DNA of the CDR3 is TGTGCCAGCTCTTTCCTAGCGGGAGGCAGAAGCAACTACAATGAGCAGTTCTTC. It encodes CASSFLAGGRSNYNEQFF.

This clone has a handful of counts. This rearrangement joins TRBV6-1 to TRBJ1-4; TRBD1 is a possible D gene (5 bases). CDR3 size: 13 residues. Trimming took 4 bases from V and 2 from J, leaving 5 bases between them. The V gene's germline CDR1 is MNHNS and CDR2 SASEGT. Here the CDR3 reads CASSGQTNEKLFF. CDR3 DNA: TGTGCCAGCAGTGGACAGACTAATGAAAAACTGTTTTTT.

This chain connects TRBV6-6 to TRBJ1-6, with 7 bases identical to TRBD1. There are 16 residues in the CDR3. J lost 6 bases, V lost 4 bases, and 9 bases had no gene match. Germline V lookup: CDR1 MNHNY, CDR2 SVGAGI (reference sequence). The CDR3 sequence: CASSSGQAALNSPLHF. CDR3 bases: TGTGCCAGCAGTTCCGGACAGGCCGCCCTTAATTCACCCCTCCACTTT.

V is TRBV11-2 and J is TRBJ2-1; D possibly corresponds to TRBD2 (5 bases). Looked up from germline, CDR1 is SGHAT and CDR2 is FQNNGV. The CDR3 covers 16 residues. The V end was cut by 1 base, the J end by 1 base, with 11 bases between. The CDR3 DNA is TGTGCCAGCAGCTTAGCAAGGAGGAGGTCCTACAATGAGCAGTTCTTC. Its protein is CASSLARRRSYNEQFF.

V and J are TRBV11-2 and TRBJ2-7, with 10 nucleotides matching TRBD1. V lost 1 base, J lost 3 bases, and 6 bases stayed unmatched. This CDR3 has 16 amino acids. Germline V gives CDR1 SGHAT, CDR2 FQNNGV. CDR3 sequence (DNA): TGTGCCAGCAGCTTAGCGAGGGACAGGGGAATCTACGAGCAGTACTTC. Protein product: CASSLARDRGIYEQYF.

This chain uses TRBV6-1 with TRBJ1-1, with D possibly being TRBD1 (5 bases). Trimming shortened V by 6 bases and J by 6 bases, and 20 bases separated the two germline ends. The CDR3 has 15 amino acids. Germline V gives CDR1 MNHNS, CDR2 SASEGT. The CDR3 loop reads CASRPYTYRRAEAFF. The CDR3 DNA is TGTGCCAGCAGACCGTACACCTACAGGCGCGCTGAAGCTTTCTTT.

V gene TRBV30 combines with J gene TRBJ1-5; 9 nucleotides line up with TRBD1. The CDR3 consists of 18 residues. V dropped 2 bases and J dropped 4; count of bases not matched to a gene: 15. Germline assignment: CDR1 GTSNPN and CDR2 SVGIG (reference sequence). DNA of the CDR3: TGTGCCTGGAGTTCTCGACTTGGGGGACAGGGAAGAAATCAGCCCCAGCATTTT. Its protein is CAWSSRLGGQGRNQPQHF.

This clone was detected only once. V usage is TRBV30 and J usage is TRBJ2-2; 14 bases are shared with TRBD2. The V gene's germline CDR1 is GTSNPN and CDR2 SVGIG (reference sequence). V was clipped by 2 bases and J by 1 base; unmatched bases: 9. This CDR3 is 19 amino acids long. The CDR3 bases are TGTGCCTGGAGTCTACTACTAGGACTAGCGGGAGGGAACACCGGGGAGCTGTTTTTT. Protein: CAWSLLLGLAGGNTGELFF.

The chain joins TRBV12-2 to TRBJ1-1; the table's D call, TRBD1, has no DNA check behind it. TRBV12-2 constitutes a pseudogene. The CDR3 spans 15 residues. The CDR3 region is CASRYQTGQNTEAFF. The CDR3 bases are TGTGCAAGTCGCTACCAGACAGGGCAGAACACTGAAGCTTTCTTT.

The genes are TRBV5-4 and TRBJ2-4, with a possible D match to TRBD2 (6 bases). Deletions cut 4 bases from V and 1 base from J, with 15 bases between. There are 16 residues in the CDR3. Per the germline V gene, CDR1 is SGHNT and CDR2 is YYREEE (reference sequence). The CDR3 here is CASSVGSGVAKNIQYF. The CDR3 DNA is TGTGCCAGCAGCGTCGGTAGCGGAGTTGCCAAAAACATTCAGTACTTC. Full variable domain (rest looked up from reference TRBV5-4 and TRBJ2-4): ETGVTQSPTHLIKTRGQQVTLRCSSQSGHNTVSWYQQALGQGPQFIFQYYREEENGRGNFPPRFSGLQFPNYSSELNVNALELDDSALYLCASSVGSGVAKNIQYFGAGTRLSVL.

This clone occurred a few times. The chain employs TRBV5-1 and TRBJ1-1, with TRBD1 matching 8 bases. J lost 0 bases, V lost 5 bases, and 6 bases had no gene match. The CDR3 has 15 residues. CDR1 SGHRS and CDR2 YFSETQ come from the germline V gene. CDR3 sequence: CASSRTGLMNTEAFF. The CDR3 region has the DNA TGCGCCAGCAGTCGGACAGGGCTAATGAACACTGAAGCTTTCTTT.